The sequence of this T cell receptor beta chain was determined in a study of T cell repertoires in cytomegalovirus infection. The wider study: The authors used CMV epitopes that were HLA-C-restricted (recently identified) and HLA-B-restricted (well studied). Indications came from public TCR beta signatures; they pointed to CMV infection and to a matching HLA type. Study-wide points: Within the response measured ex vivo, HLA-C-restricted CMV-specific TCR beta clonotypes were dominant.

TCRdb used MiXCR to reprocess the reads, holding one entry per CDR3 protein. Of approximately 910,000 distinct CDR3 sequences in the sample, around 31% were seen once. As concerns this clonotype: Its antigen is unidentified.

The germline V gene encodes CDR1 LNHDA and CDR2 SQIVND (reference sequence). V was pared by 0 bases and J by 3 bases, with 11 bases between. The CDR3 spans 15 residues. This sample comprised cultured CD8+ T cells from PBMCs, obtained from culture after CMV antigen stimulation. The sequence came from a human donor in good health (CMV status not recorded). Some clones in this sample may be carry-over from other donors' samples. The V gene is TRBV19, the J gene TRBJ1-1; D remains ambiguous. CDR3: CASSIDRRAYTEAFF. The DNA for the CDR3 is TGTGCCAGTAGTATAGATAGGAGGGCCTACACTGAAGCTTTCTTT.